These 18 T cell receptor beta chains came from one sample sequenced in a study of T cells in Graves' hyperthyroidism and ophthalmopathy. RNA transcripts were the template for amplifying TCR beta CDR3 regions. The TCR CDR3 first-round RT-PCR relied on the HTBI primer set. TCRdb reprocessed the multiplex PCR reads via MiXCR and lists one record per CDR3 protein. The sample lists over 700,000 distinct CDR3 sequences; around a third were seen once. The sequenced sample was blood. All receptors come from a woman between 35 and 50 years old with Graves' hyperthyroidism.

V and J are TRBV10-3 and TRBJ2-6; TRBD2 is a possible D gene (5 bases). There are 16 residues in the CDR3. The ends were cut back, 6 bases at V and 0 bases at J, with 12 bases in the middle. Germline loops: CDR1 ENHRY, CDR2 SYGVKD. The CDR3 region is CAIRDLRNSGANVLTF. The DNA for the CDR3 is TGTGCCATCAGGGACTTAAGGAACTCTGGGGCCAACGTCCTGACTTTC.

This clonotype was seen at least ten times. This chain links TRBV12-3 or TRBV12-4 with TRBJ1-5; 9 positions match TRBD1. There are 15 residues in the CDR3. The trim removed 4 bases at V and 5 bases at J, leaving 6 bases unmatched. In DNA form, the CDR3 reads TGTGCCAGCAGTTGGGGACAGGGCCTTGATCAGCCCCAGCATTTT. This gives the protein CASSWGQGLDQPQHF.

This chain links TRBV10-1 with TRBJ2-1; TRBD1 matches 7 bases. The ends lost 5 bases at V and 10 bases at J; junction bases unmatched: 5. Germline V CDR1 and CDR2: WNHNN, SYGVQD (reference sequence). This CDR3 has 12 residues. The CDR3: CASSNDRDEQFF. DNA of the CDR3: TGCGCCAGCAGTAACGACAGGGACGAGCAGTTCTTC.

This rearrangement joins TRBV7-2 to TRBJ2-7; D gene ambiguous. V was clipped by 4 bases and J by 2 bases, with 12 bases between them. The CDR3 runs to 14 residues. Germline values: CDR1 SGHTA, CDR2 FQGNSA. CDR3: CASSWVDVAYEQYF. CDR3 bases: TGTGCCAGCAGCTGGGTCGACGTAGCCTACGAGCAGTACTTC.

This clonotype occurred many times. The chain couples TRBV7-2 to TRBJ1-6; a possible D gene is TRBD1 (6 bases). The CDR3 sequence is 15 residues long. Trimming pared 5 bases from V and 3 bases from J, leaving 11 bases between. CDR1 and CDR2 from the germline V gene are SGHTA and FQGNSA. CDR3 sequence reads: CASSPTGDYNSPLHF. CDR3 DNA: TGTGCCAGCAGCCCGACAGGAGACTATAATTCACCCCTCCACTTT.

The V and J genes are TRBV2 and TRBJ1-5, with a weak D call TRBD1 (5 bases). The CDR3 has 14 amino acids. The V gene's germline CDR1 is SNHLY and CDR2 FYNNEI. V was cut by 5 bases and J by 6 bases, with 14 bases left in between. CDR3 sequence (DNA): TGTGCCAGCAGTTTCCGGGCAGGGAGTCAGCCCCAGCATTTT. It yields the protein CASSFRAGSQPQHF. Looking up the rest from reference TRBV2 and TRBJ1-5 gives the full variable domain: EPEVTQTPSHQVTQMGQEVILRCVPISNHLYFYWYRQILGQKVEFLVSFYNNEISEKSEIFDDQFSVERPDGSNFTLKIRSTKLEDSAMYFCASSFRAGSQPQHFGDGTRLSIL.

The chain combines TRBV10-1 with TRBJ2-1; 14 bases fit TRBD2. This CDR3 has 15 amino acids. Germline CDR1 and CDR2: WNHNN and SYGVQD (reference sequence). V was clipped by 5 bases and J by 8 bases; unmatched bases: 5. As DNA, the CDR3 is TGCGCCAGCAGTACGGGACTAGCGGGAGTCGATGAGCAGTTCTTC. Translated: CASSTGLAGVDEQFF.

Notes on this clonotype: This may stem from a read error, because a much larger clone lies one nucleotide away. The chain is built from TRBV19 and TRBJ2-7, with TRBD1 matching over 8 bases. The V and J ends lost 5 bases and 1 base, in that order; junction bases with no gene match: 13. The CDR3 totals 17 residues. Germline assignment: CDR1 LNHDA and CDR2 SQIVND (reference sequence). This CDR3 is CASSDGQGTSRSYEQYF. DNA for the CDR3: TGTGCCAGTAGTGACGGACAGGGAACATCTAGGTCCTACGAGCAGTACTTC.

The CDR3 here is CASPFTGNSPLHF. Here the CDR3 DNA reads TGTGCCAGCCCATTCACAGGGAACTCACCCCTCCACTTT. This chain joins TRBV27 and TRBJ1-6; TRBD1 is a possible D gene (6 bases). The CDR3 totals 13 residues. The V end lost 8 bases, the J end lost 10 bases, and 15 bases lay between the germline ends. CDR1 MNHEY and CDR2 SMNVEV come from the germline V gene (reference sequence).

The V and J genes are TRBV9 and TRBJ2-6; D ambiguous. The germline CDR1 and CDR2 sequences are SGDLS and YYNGEE. V was pared by 3 bases and J by 3 bases, with 4 bases between. This CDR3 spans 13 amino acids. The CDR3 sequence is CASSAGGANVLTF. CDR3 DNA sequence: TGTGCCAGCAGCGCCGGTGGGGCCAACGTCCTGACTTTC.

The chain combines TRBV7-9 with TRBJ2-7; 11 nucleotides match TRBD1. Germline CDR1 SEHNR, CDR2 FQNEAQ (reference sequence). The V and J ends lost 5 bases and 6 bases, in that order; junction bases with no gene match: 12. The CDR3 runs 16 residues. The CDR3 bases are TGTGCCAGCAGCCGATCCGGGACAGGGGGTTCGGGCGAGCAGTACTTC. Protein: CASSRSGTGGSGEQYF.

With regard to this clonotype: It may be a read error: a sequence one base away is much more abundant. The chain couples TRBV29-1 to TRBJ1-1; possible D gene TRBD1, 6 bases. This CDR3 is 13 amino acids long. Trimming pared 7 bases from V and 5 bases from J, leaving 17 bases between. Germline V gene sequence: CDR1 SQVTM, CDR2 ANQGSEA. The CDR3 DNA reads as TGCAGCGCCTATCCACAGGGACGGACTGAAGCTTTCTTT. This translates into CSAYPQGRTEAFF. Full variable domain (outside the CDR3, taken from reference TRBV29-1 and TRBJ1-1): SAVISQKPSRDICQRGTSLTIQCQVDSQVTMMFWYRQQPGQSLTLIATANQGSEATYESGFVIDKFPISRPNLTFSTLTVSNMSPEDSSIYLCSAYPQGRTEAFFGQGTRLTVV.

This clonotype has ten or more counts. V gene TRBV7-2 combines with J gene TRBJ1-5; 7 bases are shared with TRBD1. The CDR3 sequence is 15 residues long. V lost 3 bases, J lost 7 bases, and 9 bases stayed unmatched. CDR1 and CDR2 from the germline V gene are SGHTA and FQGNSA. CDR3 amino acids: CASSLSGGDGQPQHF. The CDR3 DNA reads as TGTGCCAGCAGCTTGTCAGGGGGAGACGGGCAGCCCCAGCATTTT.

Regarding this clonotype: The junction departs from the called germline gene at one end, perhaps through a read error. CDR3 in amino acids: CASSDRTRPATEAFF. In nucleotides, the CDR3 is TGTGCCAGCAGTGACCGGACCCGGCCGGCCACTGAAGCTTTCTTT. V is TRBV10-2 and J is TRBJ1-1; the D is unclear. Per germline, CDR1 WSHSY and CDR2 SAAADI. The CDR3 loop spans 15 amino acids.

This clonotype was seen a few times. V and J are TRBV6-5 and TRBJ1-3, with 8 positions matching TRBD1. Germline assignment: CDR1 MNHEY and CDR2 SVGAGI. The CDR3 runs to 15 residues. The ends lost 6 bases at V and 3 bases at J; junction bases unmatched: 7. CDR3 in DNA: TGTGCCAGCAGGCAGGACAGGGACCTTGGAAACACCATATATTTT. This translates into CASRQDRDLGNTIYF.

Details on this clonotype: A read error is likely, as this CDR3 ends without the conserved phenylalanine or tryptophan. This chain links TRBV11-1 with TRBJ1-2; D ambiguous. CDR1 is SGHAT and CDR2 is FQDESV in the germline V gene (reference sequence). V was pared by 6 bases and J by 4 bases, with 12 bases between. The CDR3 totals 13 residues. The CDR3 region has the DNA TGTGCCAGCAGGTCCCATACGGCCTATGGCTACACCCTC. It specifies CASRSHTAYGYTL.

Of note for this clonotype: A much larger clonotype is one base distant, so this may be a read error. V usage is TRBV7-2 and J usage is TRBJ2-5; perhaps TRBD2 as D (5 bases). The V end was cut by 4 bases, the J end by 7 bases, with 16 bases between. This CDR3 is 14 amino acids long. Germline V gives CDR1 SGHTA, CDR2 FQGNSA. The DNA of the CDR3 is TGTGCCAGCAGCTCAGAGCGGACCCCGGGGACCCAGTACTTC. It specifies CASSSERTPGTQYF.

The rearrangement uses TRBV12-3 or TRBV12-4 and TRBJ2-7; 7 bases line up with TRBD2. Trimming removed 5 bases from V and 6 bases from J; junction bases left unmatched: 13. The CDR3 runs to 15 residues. This chain's CDR3 is CASSPRGGSTIEQYF. The DNA for the CDR3 is TGTGCCAGCAGTCCCCGGGGCGGGAGCACCATCGAGCAGTACTTC.